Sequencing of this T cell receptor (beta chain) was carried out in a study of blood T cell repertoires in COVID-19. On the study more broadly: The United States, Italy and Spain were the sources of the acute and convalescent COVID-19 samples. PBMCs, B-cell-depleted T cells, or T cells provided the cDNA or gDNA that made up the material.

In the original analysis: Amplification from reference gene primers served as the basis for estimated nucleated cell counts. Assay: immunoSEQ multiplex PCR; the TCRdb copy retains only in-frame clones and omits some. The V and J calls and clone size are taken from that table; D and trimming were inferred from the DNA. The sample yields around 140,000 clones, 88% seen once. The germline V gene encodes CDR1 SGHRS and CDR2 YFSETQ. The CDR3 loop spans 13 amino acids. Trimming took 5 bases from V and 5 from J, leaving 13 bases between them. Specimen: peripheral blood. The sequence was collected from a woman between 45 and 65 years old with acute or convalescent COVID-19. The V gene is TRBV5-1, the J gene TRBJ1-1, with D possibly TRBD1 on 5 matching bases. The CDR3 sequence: CASSPQGRTEAFF. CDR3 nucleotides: TGCGCCAGCAGTCCCCAGGGCCGGACTGAAGCTTTCTTT.